A selection of T cell receptor beta chains follows, all from one sample in a study of blood T cell repertoires in COVID-19. Repertoires were generated with immunoSEQ multiplex PCR, while TCRdb's copy carries only in-frame clones and drops some. Of 430,000 or so clones listed, roughly 90% are singletons. The sample was PBMCs or T cells enriched from blood (not recorded which). All receptors come from a woman in her thirties or forties who had recovered from COVID-19. Both conserved end residues are part of each CDR3. A D gene is named only where the DNA matches it firmly. The size of a clone is reported for some rows only, either as once, few or many, or as a class for expanded clones.

v_gene	j_gene	abundance	d_gene	CDR3nt	CDR3aa
TRBV4-3	TRBJ1-2	NA	TRBD1	TGCGCCAGCAGCCTAGGACAGGGGTCGAACTATGGCTACACCTTC	CASSLGQGSNYGYTF
TRBV6-2/TRBV6-3	TRBJ2-7	once	NA	TGTGCCAGCAGTGAGTGGCAGGGGTCCACCTACGAGCAGTACTTC	CASSEWQGSTYEQYF
TRBV3-1/TRBV3-2	TRBJ2-1	NA	NA	TGTGCCAGCAGCCCGGACTATGGTGAGCAGTTCTTC	CASSPDYGEQFF
TRBV7-2	TRBJ1-2	NA	TRBD1	TGTGCCAGCAGCTTAGGGACAGGCTATGGCTACACCTTC	CASSLGTGYGYTF
TRBV6-2/TRBV6-3	TRBJ2-7	once	TRBD2	TGTGCCAGCAGTTACGCGTCTAGCGGAGCCTACGAGCAGTACTTC	CASSYASSGAYEQYF
TRBV27	TRBJ1-5	NA	TRBD1	TGTGCCAGCAGTTTGACAGGGGAGGGGAGCAATCAGCCCCAGCATTTT	CASSLTGEGSNQPQHF
TRBV7-9	TRBJ2-1	NA	TRBD1	TGTGCCAGCAGCTTAAGTTGGGACAGGGAGAATGAGCAGTTCTTC	CASSLSWDRENEQFF
TRBV27	TRBJ1-1	NA	NA	TGTGCCAGCAGTTTATCGGGCAGGGTCTGGACTGAAGCTTTCTTT	CASSLSGRVWTEAFF
TRBV13	TRBJ2-5	few	NA	TGTGCCAGCAGCACAGGGAGCGGAGAGACCCAGTACTTC	CASSTGSGETQYF
TRBV5-4	TRBJ1-3	NA	NA	TGTGCCAGCAGCTCTTCTGGCAGCTCTGGAAACACCATATATTTT	CASSSSGSSGNTIYF
TRBV4-1	TRBJ2-1	NA	TRBD2	TGCGCCAGCAGCCAGCGGGAGGGGTTATATGAGCAGTTCTTC	CASSQREGLYEQFF
TRBV6-5	TRBJ2-7	NA	NA	TGTGCCAGCAAAGAGGACATCGGCAACTACGAGCAGTACTTC	CASKEDIGNYEQYF
TRBV11-2	TRBJ1-1	NA	TRBD1	TGTGCCAGCAGCTTAGCCGTCGGACAGGGAGCTTTCTTT	CASSLAVGQGAFF
TRBV6-5	TRBJ2-2	NA	NA	TGTGCCAGCAGTTATCGTCCGGGAGTGGGCACCGGGGAGCTGTTTTTT	CASSYRPGVGTGELFF
TRBV9	TRBJ2-7	NA	TRBD2	TGTGCCAGCAGCGTGACTAGCGGGTACTACGAGCAGTACTTC	CASSVTSGYYEQYF
TRBV4-3	TRBJ1-1	once	NA	TGCGCCAGCAGCCTCTCAAAACAGGGAGTCACTGAAGCTTTCTTT	CASSLSKQGVTEAFF
TRBV6-5	TRBJ2-2	NA	NA	TGTGCCAGCAGCCATACTAGTATTGACGGGGAGCTGTTTTTT	CASSHTSIDGELFF
TRBV4-2	TRBJ2-1	NA	TRBD2	TGTGCCAGCAGCCAAGGTGGTGGTCTAGCGGGAGTCAATGAGCAGTTCTTC	CASSQGGGLAGVNEQFF
TRBV7-2	TRBJ1-4	NA	NA	TGTGCCAGCAGCTTAGTTTATATAGAGTTGGCAACTAATGAAAAACTGTTTTTT	CASSLVYIELATNEKLFF
TRBV6-5	TRBJ2-2	NA	TRBD1	TGTGCCAGCAGTCCTGACAGGGTTACCGGGGAGCTGTTTTTT	CASSPDRVTGELFF
TRBV3-1/TRBV3-2	TRBJ2-7	NA	NA	TGTGCCAGCAGCCAAGGGACAGTCGAGGAGCAGTACTTC	CASSQGTVEEQYF
TRBV28	TRBJ1-3	NA	NA	TGTGCCAGCAGTTTGACAGGCCGGGGAGGAAACACCATATATTTT	CASSLTGRGGNTIYF
TRBV11-2	TRBJ1-1	NA	TRBD1	TGTGCCAGCAGCTTAGATCGAGGGACAGGGAGCGCTTTCTTT	CASSLDRGTGSAFF
TRBV10-3	TRBJ2-5	NA	TRBD1	TGTGCCATCAGCATCTCGACAGGGGACGGTGAGACCCAGTACTTC	CAISISTGDGETQYF
TRBV5-5	TRBJ2-7	NA	TRBD2	TGTGCCAGCAGCTTGGTGGCTAGCGGAGCCGAATGGTCCTACGAGCAGTACTTC	CASSLVASGAEWSYEQYF
TRBV5-1	TRBJ2-5	NA	TRBD2	TGCGCCAGCAGCTTTGGACTAGCGGGAGTGGGGTACCAAGAGACCCAGTACTTC	CASSFGLAGVGYQETQYF
TRBV3-1/TRBV3-2	TRBJ2-3	NA	TRBD2	TGTGCCTCCGGGACTAGTGTTTCCCCAGATACGCAGTATTTT	CASGTSVSPDTQYF